A single sample is the source of the 19 T cell receptor beta chains below, sequenced in a study of glioma-infiltrating T cells. Amplification of TCR alpha and beta CDR3 regions from RNA used iRepertoire nested multiplex PCR. From the multiplex PCR reads, TCRdb called clonotypes with MiXCR, one entry per CDR3 protein. The table includes about 110,000 distinct CDR3 sequences, less than 30% detected once. Sequenced input: glioma tissue, nonneoplastic brain tissue, or PBMCs (not recorded which). These TCRs come from a human donor with low-grade glioma or glioblastoma, undergoing nonglioma brain surgery, or in good health (not recorded which).

This clonotype was counted only a few times. The chain joins TRBV29-1 to TRBJ2-1; 8 bases line up with TRBD2. The CDR3 sequence is 13 residues long. With 6 bases clipped from V and 8 bases from J, the junction kept 9 bases outside the gene matches. Germline lookup yields CDR1 SQVTM and CDR2 ANQGSEA. The CDR3 region is CSVLPGGTDEQFF. CDR3 in DNA: TGCAGCGTCCTTCCGGGGGGGACGGATGAGCAGTTCTTC.

A remark on this clonotype: This may be a read error, as it is one base from a much larger clone. J is TRBJ2-3 and V is TRBV28, with TRBD2 as a possible D gene (6 bases). The CDR3 consists of 18 residues. CDR1 MDHEN and CDR2 SYDVKM come from the germline V gene. V dropped 3 bases and J dropped 3 bases, with 22 bases sitting between them. The CDR3 region has the DNA TGTGCCAGCAGTTTTACCCGGGGGTGGGTAGTGGAAACAGATACGCAGTATTTT. Protein product: CASSFTRGWVVETDTQYF.

This clonotype was seen at least ten times. The gene calls are TRBV7-2 and TRBJ2-7; D is undetermined. The CDR3 is 13 residues long. V was shortened by 8 bases and J by 1 base, with 12 bases between the two germline ends. CDR1 is SGHTA and CDR2 is FQGNSA in the germline V gene. CDR3 DNA: TGTGCCAGCTGCCCTTACCTTTCCTACGAGCAGTACTTC. The encoded protein is CASCPYLSYEQYF.

The sample holds a few counts of this clonotype. A single base separates this from a much larger clone, so it may be a read error. The genes are TRBV20-1 and TRBJ2-1; no firm D call. The CDR3 is made up of 16 amino acids. V was cut by 6 bases and J by 2 bases, with 20 bases left in between. CDR1 and CDR2 (germline): DFQATT, SNEGSKA (reference sequence). CDR3 protein: CSAPKWVGSPYNEQFF. The CDR3, as DNA: TGCAGTGCCCCCAAGTGGGTGGGAAGCCCCTACAATGAGCAGTTCTTC.

Many counts were recorded for this clonotype. The rearrangement links TRBV20-1 to TRBJ1-2; D is possibly TRBD1 (6 bases). The germline V and J ends were trimmed by 0 bases and 7 bases, with 9 bases remaining between them. This CDR3 comprises 12 residues. Per the germline V gene, CDR1 is DFQATT and CDR2 is SNEGSKA (reference sequence). CDR3 amino acids: CSAREGAGGYTF. DNA for the CDR3: TGCAGTGCTAGAGAGGGGGCCGGTGGCTACACCTTC.

With respect to this clonotype: A read error may explain this, as a much larger clone is one base away. The chain employs TRBV30 and TRBJ1-6, with D possibly being TRBD1 (5 bases). Germline lookup yields CDR1 GTSNPN and CDR2 SVGIG (reference sequence). This CDR3 has 14 amino acids. Trimming removed 2 bases at V and 7 bases at J, with 12 bases between. The CDR3 region has the DNA TGTGCCTGGAGTTTAATCAGGGTCAATTCACCCCTCCACTTT. Its protein product is CAWSLIRVNSPLHF.

Written as DNA, the CDR3 is TGTGCCAGCGGTCGAACAGGTCACGAGCAGTTCTTT. Protein sequence: CASGRTGHEQFF. The rearrangement joins TRBV27 to TRBJ1-1; TRBD1 might be the D (5 bases). CDR1 and CDR2 from the germline V gene are MNHEY and SMNVEV (reference sequence). The CDR3 contains 12 residues. Trimming left V 8 bases short and J 14 bases short, with 21 bases between.

This clonotype was observed many times. The chain employs TRBV29-1 and TRBJ2-7; 7 bases match TRBD2. V shed 6 bases and J 3 bases; nucleotides not matched to a gene: 5. The CDR3 covers 12 residues. Germline V gene lookup returns CDR1 SQVTM and CDR2 ANQGSEA. CDR3 bases: TGCAGCGTGTCGGGCGGGGGCTACGAGCAGTACTTC. Protein product: CSVSGGGYEQYF.

Turning to this clonotype: Just one base apart from a much larger clone, this may be a read error. V and J are TRBV7-3 and TRBJ1-1, with a tentative D call TRBD1 (6 bases). V was cut by 6 bases and J by 4 bases, with 15 bases left in between. Germline assignment: CDR1 SGHTA and CDR2 FQGTGA. This CDR3 comprises 14 residues. CDR3 DNA sequence: TGTGCCAGCAGTCCGGCGGGACAACTCACTGAAGCTTTCTTT. Amino acids: CASSPAGQLTEAFF.

A word on this clonotype: This may be a read error, as it is one base from a much larger clone. This chain uses TRBV19 with TRBJ1-2, with a possible D match to TRBD1 (5 bases). The CDR3 contains 12 residues. V lost 10 bases and J 10 bases, leaving 19 bases between the germline ends. Germline values: CDR1 LNHDA, CDR2 SQIVND (reference sequence). The CDR3 loop is CATSTGSSAYTF. As DNA, the CDR3 is TGTGCCACTTCCACAGGCTCTTCCGCCTACACCTTC.

This clonotype was picked up many times. V is TRBV7-9 and J is TRBJ1-3, with no clear D. Germline-derived CDR1 and CDR2 are SEHNR and FQNEAQ (reference sequence). The ends were cut back, 1 base at V and 11 bases at J, with 9 bases in the middle. The length of the CDR3 is 12 residues. The CDR3 nucleotides read TGTGCCAGCAGCTTAGAGCCGAGGTCCATATATTTT. This gives the protein CASSLEPRSIYF.

This clonotype was detected many times. The V gene is TRBV7-9, the J gene TRBJ2-3; 7 bases fit TRBD2. The CDR3 loop spans 15 amino acids. Germline V lookup: CDR1 SEHNR, CDR2 FQNEAQ (reference sequence). V gave up 4 bases and J gave up 2 bases; unmatched junction bases: 6. The CDR3 loop is CASSSGTISTDTQYF. The CDR3 DNA reads TGTGCCAGCAGCTCTGGGACTATTTCCACAGATACGCAGTATTTT.

This clonotype was counted ten times or more. J is TRBJ1-1 and V is TRBV6-1; D remains ambiguous. This CDR3 has 11 amino acids. Looked up from germline, CDR1 is MNHNS and CDR2 is SASEGT. The V end was cut by 7 bases, the J end by 11 bases, with 14 bases between. CDR3 in DNA: TGTGCCAGCACCAGTTATCTCGAGGCTTTCTTT. It specifies CASTSYLEAFF.

There are many counts of this clonotype. V is TRBV4-1 and J is TRBJ1-1, with no clear D. The V gene's germline CDR1 is MGHRA and CDR2 YSYEKL. CDR3 length: 15 residues. V lost 4 bases and J 0 bases, leaving 12 bases between the germline ends. The CDR3 DNA is TGCGCCAGCAGCCCTAGGACGGACGTGAACACTGAAGCTTTCTTT. Translating gives CASSPRTDVNTEAFF.

As to this clonotype: A junction boundary mismatches the germline segment, possibly from a read error. The genes are TRBV7-9 and TRBJ2-7; D ambiguous. The germline CDR1 and CDR2 sequences are SEHNR and FQNEAQ (reference sequence). The CDR3 contains 12 residues. The CDR3 DNA reads as TGTGCCAGCAGCCTGGGCATTGAGGAGCAGTGCTTC. As protein: CASSLGIEEQCF.

In its sample, this clonotype was seen a few times. The rearrangement links TRBV4-2 to TRBJ1-2; D is possibly TRBD1 (5 bases). The CDR3 is made up of 17 amino acids. Germline V gene data show CDR1 as LGHNA and CDR2 as YNFKEQ. Deletions cut 0 bases from V and 2 bases from J, with 16 bases between. In nucleotides, the CDR3 is TGTGCCAGCAGCCAAGATAGGAAGGGGACTAGAAACTATGGCTACACCTTC. It specifies CASSQDRKGTRNYGYTF.

This chain joins TRBV19 and TRBJ2-2; D gene uncertain. CDR3 length: 15 residues. Per germline, CDR1 LNHDA and CDR2 SQIVND (reference sequence). The V end lost 5 bases, the J end lost 0 bases, and 10 bases lay between the germline ends. The CDR3 DNA sequence: TGTGCCAGTAGTCGCGGCGATTCGAACACCGGGGAGCTGTTTTTT. Amino acids: CASSRGDSNTGELFF.

This clonotype was counted at least ten times. The gene calls are TRBV4-1 and TRBJ2-1; no clear D gene. CDR1 is MGHRA and CDR2 is YSYEKL in the germline V gene. The CDR3 covers 14 residues. V was trimmed by 4 bases and J by 6 bases, leaving 13 bases between them. Here the CDR3 reads CASSLPVRLNEQFF. The CDR3 DNA reads as TGCGCCAGCAGCCTACCGGTCCGGCTCAATGAGCAGTTCTTC.

This chain links TRBV11-2 with TRBJ1-3; D unresolved. V lost 1 base, J lost 8 bases, and 12 bases lay in between. The germline CDR1 and CDR2 sequences are SGHAT and FQNNGV. The CDR3 runs 14 residues. The CDR3 spells CASSLGMEGHTIYF. The DNA for the CDR3 is TGTGCCAGCAGCTTAGGAATGGAAGGGCACACCATATATTTT.